A selection of T cell receptor beta chains follows, all from one sample in a study of CD8+CD57+ T cells in acquired aplastic anemia. TCRdb reanalysed the reads using MiXCR and keeps one entry per CDR3 protein. The table lists 180,000 or so distinct CDR3 sequences, around 45% of them singletons, with 2.9% in the top ten. Sequenced sample: sorted CD4+, CD8+, or CD8+CD57+ T cells (not recorded which) from PBMCs. All receptors derive from a human donor in good health. CDR3s include the opening cysteine and the closing phenylalanine or tryptophan. The D gene is left open where the match is weak. Expanded clones are given a class, and other clones once, few, many or no size at all.

d_call j_call v_call clone_size cdr3_aa cdr3_nt
- TRBJ2-5 TRBV7-7 few CASSLASAAQETQYF TGTGCCAGCAGCTTAGCGTCGGCAGCACAAGAGACCCAGTACTTC
TRBD1 TRBJ1-1 TRBV7-2 many CASREQGAYTEAFF TGTGCCAGCAGAGAGCAGGGGGCCTACACTGAAGCTTTCTTT
- TRBJ2-3 TRBV20-1 many CSARDGQSDTQYF TGCAGTGCTAGAGATGGACAGTCGGATACGCAGTATTTT
- TRBJ2-2 TRBV24-1 - CATSDLSDTGELFF TGTGCCACCAGTGATTTGAGTGACACCGGGGAGCTGTTTTTT
TRBD2 TRBJ2-1 TRBV2 many CASTGTSTRGDEQFF TGTGCCAGCACCGGGACTAGCACTAGAGGCGATGAGCAGTTCTTC
TRBD2 TRBJ2-7 TRBV7-3 once CASSTGLESAEQYF TGTGCCAGCAGCACAGGACTAGAATCGGCCGAGCAGTACTTC
- TRBJ2-3 TRBV10-1 - CASSESREWGTDTQYF TGCGCCAGCAGTGAGTCTCGGGAATGGGGCACAGATACGCAGTATTTT
- TRBJ1-1 TRBV5-6 - CASMGAEAFF TGTGCCAGCATGGGGGCTGAAGCTTTCTTT
- TRBJ1-5 TRBV19 many CASTSVRSNQPQHF TGTGCCAGTACCTCCGTTAGGAGCAATCAGCCCCAGCATTTT
- TRBJ1-1 TRBV20-1 many CSARDRENTEAFF TGCAGTGCTAGAGACAGGGAGAACACTGAAGCTTTCTTT
TRBD1 TRBJ2-7 TRBV7-2 few CASSSTGGPYEQYF TGTGCCAGCAGCTCCACAGGGGGTCCCTACGAGCAGTACTTC
- TRBJ2-7 TRBV12-3/TRBV12-4 - CASSLAYASYEQYF TGTGCCAGCAGCCTAGCGTATGCATCCTACGAGCAGTACTTC
TRBD2 TRBJ2-1 TRBV10-3 many CATTRPGLADNEQFF TGTGCCACCACCCGCCCGGGACTAGCGGACAATGAGCAGTTCTTC
TRBD2 TRBJ2-7 TRBV7-9 few CASSRGGNEQYF TGTGCCAGCAGCCGGGGGGGAAATGAGCAGTACTTC
TRBD2 TRBJ2-3 TRBV11-2 many CASSLDVGGRDTQYF TGTGCCAGCAGCTTAGATGTCGGCGGGAGGGATACGCAGTATTTT
TRBD1 TRBJ1-3 TRBV12-3/TRBV12-4 few CASSAPGQGVLDTIYF TGTGCCAGCAGTGCTCCGGGACAGGGGGTTTTAGACACCATATATTTT
- TRBJ2-7 TRBV11-2 many CASSFFLGVASYEQYF TGTGCCAGCAGCTTCTTCCTGGGTGTGGCATCCTACGAGCAGTACTTC
- TRBJ2-7 TRBV5-4 - CASSSGDLYEQYF TGTGCCAGCAGTTCCGGGGACCTCTACGAGCAGTACTTC
TRBD1 TRBJ1-2 TRBV9 many CASSAQGLYGYTF TGTGCCAGCAGCGCACAGGGGCTCTATGGCTACACCTTC
- TRBJ1-5 TRBV20-1 - CSATGQGGAGQHF TGCAGTGCCACAGGACAAGGTGGGGCCGGCCAGCATTTT
- TRBJ1-2 TRBV6-4 - CLTEGYTF TGCTTGACCGAGGGCTACACCTTC
TRBD1 TRBJ1-1 TRBV20-1 few CSYQGAVEAFF TGCAGTTACCAGGGGGCAGTTGAAGCTTTCTTT
- TRBJ2-7 TRBV25-1 - CASSEGSMAAYEQYF TGTGCCAGCAGTGAAGGGTCTATGGCTGCCTACGAGCAGTACTTC
TRBD1 TRBJ1-2 TRBV7-8 - CASSWDRDYYGYTF TGTGCCAGCAGCTGGGACAGGGATTACTATGGCTACACCTTC
- TRBJ2-3 TRBV20-1 once CSARVSTDSQYF TGCAGTGCTAGAGTAAGCACAGATTCGCAGTATTTT
- TRBJ1-5 TRBV7-8 many CASSRQFGGEQPQHF TGTGCCAGCAGCCGACAGTTCGGGGGAGAGCAGCCCCAGCATTTT
TRBD2 TRBJ2-1 TRBV28 - CARSKLISGSNNEQFF TGTGCCAGGAGTAAGCTGATTAGCGGGAGCAACAATGAGCAGTTCTTC
- TRBJ2-3 TRBV7-8 - CASSPGQTDTQYF TGTGCCAGCAGCCCAGGACAGACAGATACGCAGTATTTT
- TRBJ1-1 TRBV24-1 - CATSDPRRGAEAFF TGTGCCACCAGTGACCCTCGGCGAGGGGCTGAAGCTTTCTTT
- TRBJ1-5 TRBV24-1 many CATSDANLGGAQPQHF TGTGCCACCAGTGACGCTAACCTCGGGGGGGCGCAGCCCCAGCATTTT
TRBD1 TRBJ2-7 TRBV30 few CAWSAGTGRYEQYF TGTGCCTGGAGTGCCGGGACAGGGCGCTACGAGCAGTACTTC
- TRBJ2-1 TRBV6-1 many CASTIGGTTYNEQFF TGTGCCAGCACAATAGGCGGGACAACCTACAATGAGCAGTTCTTC
- TRBJ2-3 TRBV19 many CASSRDYPSTDTQYF TGTGCCAGTAGTAGAGACTACCCTAGCACAGATACGCAGTATTTT
TRBD2 TRBJ2-3 TRBV5-1 many CASSGDGTSSDTQYF TGCGCCAGCAGCGGTGATGGGACTAGCTCCGATACGCAGTATTTT
- TRBJ1-5 TRBV7-9 - CASSLEMNQPQHF TGTGCCAGCAGCTTAGAAATGAATCAGCCCCAGCATTTT
- TRBJ1-6 TRBV5-5 many CASSLGRHNSPLHF TGTGCCAGCAGCTTAGGACGGCATAATTCACCCCTCCACTTT
- TRBJ1-1 TRBV20-1 - CSARDVRVSNTEAFF TGCAGTGCTAGAGATGTTCGGGTTTCGAACACTGAAGCTTTCTTT
TRBD1 TRBJ2-7 TRBV7-9 once CASKRTGGYEQYF TGTGCCAGCAAGCGGACAGGGGGTTACGAGCAGTACTTC
- TRBJ2-3 TRBV12-3/TRBV12-4 - CASRRRAVDTQYF TGTGCCAGCAGGCGGCGGGCCGTAGATACGCAGTATTTT
- TRBJ2-5 TRBV10-3 - CAIRMDGRNQETQYF TGTGCCATCAGGATGGACGGGCGGAACCAAGAGACCCAGTACTTC
TRBD1 TRBJ2-1 TRBV28 - CASSLLTGGFFSSYNEQFF TGTGCCAGCAGTTTATTAACAGGGGGGTTCTTTAGCTCCTACAATGAGCAGTTCTTC
- TRBJ2-1 TRBV11-2 - CASSLDQLRLNEQFF TGTGCCAGCAGCTTAGATCAGCTGAGGCTCAATGAGCAGTTCTTC
- TRBJ2-3 TRBV29-1 many CSVVAASWTDTQYF TGCAGCGTTGTGGCTGCAAGCTGGACAGATACGCAGTATTTT
- TRBJ2-7 TRBV10-3 - CAISETATSYEQYF TGTGCCATCAGTGAGACAGCGACCTCCTACGAGCAGTACTTC
TRBD2 TRBJ2-3 TRBV19 many CAVGRAADTQYF TGTGCAGTGGGGAGGGCAGCAGATACGCAGTATTTT
TRBD1 TRBJ2-7 TRBV5-1 many CASSLGQGYSYEQYF TGCGCCAGCAGCCTCGGACAGGGGTACTCCTACGAGCAGTACTTC